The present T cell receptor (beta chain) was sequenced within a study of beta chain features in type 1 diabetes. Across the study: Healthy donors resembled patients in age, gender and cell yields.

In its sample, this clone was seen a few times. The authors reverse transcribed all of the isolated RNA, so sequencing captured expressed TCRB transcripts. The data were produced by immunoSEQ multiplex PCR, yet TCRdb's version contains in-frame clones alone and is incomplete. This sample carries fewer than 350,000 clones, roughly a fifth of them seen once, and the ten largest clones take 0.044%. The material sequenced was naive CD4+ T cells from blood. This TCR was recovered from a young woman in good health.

CDR3 bases: TGTGCCAGCAGTGAAAGGCGGGGGGACACTGAAGCTTTCTTT. Amino acid sequence: CASSERRGDTEAFF. The gene calls are TRBV2 and TRBJ1-1, with D possibly TRBD1 on 5 matching bases. Trimming removed 2 bases from V and 3 bases from J, with 10 bases in between. The CDR3 sequence is 14 residues long. Germline V gene sequence: CDR1 SNHLY, CDR2 FYNNEI.